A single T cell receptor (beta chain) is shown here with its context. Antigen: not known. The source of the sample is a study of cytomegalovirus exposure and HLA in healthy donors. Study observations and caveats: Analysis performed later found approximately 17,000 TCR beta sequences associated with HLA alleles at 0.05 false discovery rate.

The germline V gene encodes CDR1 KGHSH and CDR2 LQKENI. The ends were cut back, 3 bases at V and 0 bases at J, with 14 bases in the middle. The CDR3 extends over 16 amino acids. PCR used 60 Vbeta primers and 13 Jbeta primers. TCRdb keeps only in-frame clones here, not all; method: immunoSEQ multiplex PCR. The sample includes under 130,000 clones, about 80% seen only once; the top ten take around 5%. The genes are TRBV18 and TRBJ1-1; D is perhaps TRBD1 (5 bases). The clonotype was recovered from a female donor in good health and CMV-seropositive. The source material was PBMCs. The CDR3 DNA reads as TGTGCCAGCTCACCCGTAGGGGCGGGGATGAACACTGAAGCTTTCTTT. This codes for CASSPVGAGMNTEAFF. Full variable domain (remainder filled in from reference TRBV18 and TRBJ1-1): NAGVMQNPRHLVRRRGQEARLRCSPMKGHSHVYWYRQLPEEGLKFMVYLQKENIIDESGMPKERFSAEFPKEGPSILRIQQVVRGDSAAYFCASSPVGAGMNTEAFFGQGTRLTVV.